This T cell receptor (beta chain) originates from a study of blood T cell repertoires in COVID-19. The CDR3 runs to 16 residues. CDR1 and CDR2 from the germline V gene are LNHNV and YYDKDF (reference sequence). V lost 3 bases, J lost 3 bases, and 15 bases lay in between. Original handling: Estimated nucleated cell counts came from reference gene primer amplification. TCRdb's table, derived via immunoSEQ multiplex PCR, lists solely in-frame clones and lacks some. The V and J calls and clone size are taken from that table; D and trimming were inferred from the DNA. The repertoire holds fewer than 120,000 clones, with about 85% as singletons.

The receptor was isolated from a human donor in a cohort sampled during active COVID-19. V gene TRBV15 combines with J gene TRBJ1-5; D is possibly TRBD1 (5 bases). The sample was peripheral blood. CDR3 amino acids: CATSRSRTQYNQPQHF. CDR3 in DNA: TGTGCCACCAGCAGGTCCCGGACACAATACAATCAGCCCCAGCATTTT.